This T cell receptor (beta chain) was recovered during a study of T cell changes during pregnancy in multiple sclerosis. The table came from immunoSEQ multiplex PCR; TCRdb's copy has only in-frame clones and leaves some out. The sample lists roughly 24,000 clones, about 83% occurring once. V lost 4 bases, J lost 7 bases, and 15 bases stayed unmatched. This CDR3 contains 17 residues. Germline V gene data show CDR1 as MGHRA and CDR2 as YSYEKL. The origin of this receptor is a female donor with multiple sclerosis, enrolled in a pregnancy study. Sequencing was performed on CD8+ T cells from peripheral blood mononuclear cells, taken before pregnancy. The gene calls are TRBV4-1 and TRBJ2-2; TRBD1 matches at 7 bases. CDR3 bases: TGCGCCAGCAGCCTTCCCCCAGGGGGAAAAGGCGGCGGGGAGCTGTTTTTT. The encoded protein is CASSLPPGGKGGGELFF.